This paragraph reports one T cell receptor (beta chain). The sample is drawn from a study of T cells of healthy individuals. TCRdb reprocessed the 5' RACE reads with MiXCR, giving one entry per CDR3 protein. Here the sample spans 85,000 to 100,000 distinct CDR3 sequences, roughly 15% being singletons. There are 11 residues in the CDR3. V lost 0 bases to trimming and J lost 8 bases, with 2 bases between them. Germline assignment: CDR1 SEHNR and CDR2 FQNEAQ (reference sequence). The sequence came from a human donor in good health. The J gene is TRBJ2-1, the V gene TRBV7-9; no reliable D call. CDR3: CASSLADEQFF. For the CDR3, the DNA is TGTGCCAGCAGCTTAGCCGATGAGCAGTTCTTC. Filled out from reference TRBV7-9 and TRBJ2-1, the complete variable domain reads DTGVSQNPRHKITKRGQNVTFRCDPISEHNRLYWYRQTLGQGPEFLTYFQNEAQLEKSRLLSDRFSAERPKGSFSTLEIQRTEQGDSAMYLCASSLADEQFFGPGTRLTVL.